Detailed here is one TCR beta chain. Its antigen is as yet unknown. Time point noted: newly diagnosed GD, antithyroid drugs for less than 3 months. Isolated PBMC RNA provided the starting material for the TCR library. This sample is part of a study of regulatory T cells in long-lasting Graves disease. Study-wide findings and caveats: TCR diversity was lower in persistent Graves' patients (versus newly diagnosed ones).

HTBI primers from iRepertoire and Arm-PCR of CDR3 regions yielded the TCR beta libraries. MiXCR was run by TCRdb on the multiplex PCR reads, yielding one entry per CDR3 protein. This table has 390,000 or so distinct CDR3 sequences, over 9.5% appearing once. This sample also appeared in a second study, on T cells in Graves' hyperthyroidism and ophthalmopathy.

The input for sequencing was peripheral blood mononuclear cells (PBMCs), taken at new diagnosis, from a patient treated with antithyroid drugs. The sequence was obtained from a woman aged 18-29 years with Graves disease.

CDR3: CASSYWGGAAGELFF. The CDR3 DNA follows: TGTGCCAGCAGTTACTGGGGGGGGGCCGCCGGGGAGCTGTTTTTT. The chain is built from TRBV6-2 or TRBV6-3 and TRBJ2-2; perhaps TRBD2 as D (7 bases). The CDR3 is 15 amino acids. The V gene lost 1 base and the J gene lost 6 bases, with 12 bases spanning the gap. The germline gives CDR1 MNHEY, CDR2 SVGEGT.